This T cell receptor beta chain was captured in a study of read filtering for tumor transcriptome and immune sequencing. Whole-study context: Whole-transcriptome libraries were prepared after DNase treatment.

The germline V gene has CDR1 GTSNPN and CDR2 SVGIG (reference sequence). V lost 3 bases, J lost 7 bases, and 16 bases stayed unmatched. The CDR3 runs 17 residues. General study results and limits: Compared with RNA-seq, IR-seq gave much higher clonotype depth and reliability. Dropping single-read clonotypes raised IR-seq and RNA-seq shared-clonotype correlation.

Remarks on this clonotype: The antigen is unknown.

From 300 to 450 ng of RNA, a library with molecular barcoded alpha/delta and beta/gamma adaptors was made. TCRdb re-called the reads through MiXCR, storing one row per CDR3 protein. Here the sample spans approximately 38,000 distinct CDR3 sequences, about 13% being singletons. At the time of active disease, bone marrow was collected from every patient. The chain recombines TRBV30 with TRBJ2-1; 9 nucleotides agree with TRBD1. The source of this sequence is a donor aged 40 or over with multiple myeloma. The sequenced sample consisted of a population of CD138-negative cells sorted from bone marrow. In DNA form, the CDR3 reads TGTGCCTGGAGGGGACGCTGGACAGGGGCCCTGGGGAATGAGCAGTTCTTC. Its protein is CAWRGRWTGALGNEQFF.